A single sample is the source of the 13 T cell receptor beta chains below, sequenced in a study of blood T cell repertoires in COVID-19. The table came from immunoSEQ multiplex PCR; TCRdb's copy has only in-frame clones and leaves some out. Among about 60,000 clones listed, about 83% were seen once. The sample taken for sequencing was peripheral blood. The receptors were gathered from a human donor in a cohort sampled during active COVID-19.

The V call is TRBV5-1, the J call TRBJ2-5; 12 positions agree with TRBD2. Germline V gene data show CDR1 as SGHRS and CDR2 as YFSETQ. CDR3 length equals 19 residues. V lost 0 bases and J lost 0; bases outside the gene matches: 9. The CDR3 DNA reads TGCGCCAGCAGCTTGGTTTCTTCTAGCGGGAGGGAGTACCAAGAGACCCAGTACTTC. It encodes CASSLVSSSGREYQETQYF.

This clone turned up a few times. V usage is TRBV6-2 or TRBV6-3 and J usage is TRBJ2-3, with 10 nucleotides matching TRBD1. Germline values: CDR1 MNHEY, CDR2 SVGEGT. J was trimmed by 5 bases and V by 2 bases; bases with no gene match: 7. The CDR3 sequence is 16 residues long. As DNA, the CDR3 is TGTGCCAGCAGTTACCCGACAGGGGGCGTTGAAGATACGCAGTATTTT. Translated: CASSYPTGGVEDTQYF.

V gene TRBV5-1 combines with J gene TRBJ2-1; 9 nucleotides match TRBD1. Trimming removed 5 bases from V and 8 bases from J; junction bases left unmatched: 8. CDR1 and CDR2 from the germline V gene are SGHRS and YFSETQ. CDR3 length equals 14 residues. The CDR3 sequence is CASSFPGQGDEQFF. The CDR3 DNA reads TGCGCCAGCAGTTTTCCGGGACAGGGTGATGAGCAGTTCTTC.

V is TRBV11-3 and J is TRBJ2-7, with a tentative D call TRBD2 (6 bases). This CDR3 has 14 amino acids. Germline V gene lookup returns CDR1 SGHNT and CDR2 YENEEA. Trimming took 3 bases from V and 1 from J, leaving 10 bases between them. The CDR3 protein is CASSLSGGSYEQYF. DNA of the CDR3: TGTGCCAGCAGCTTGTCCGGGGGTTCCTACGAGCAGTACTTC.

This chain links TRBV7-9 with TRBJ2-1, with 9 bases aligning to TRBD2. The V gene's germline CDR1 is SEHNR and CDR2 FQNEAQ (reference sequence). This CDR3 spans 15 amino acids. Germline trimming cut 2 bases from V and 6 bases from J; bases unmatched to any gene: 5. CDR3 sequence reads: CASSLFSGSLNEQFF. The CDR3 DNA reads as TGTGCCAGCAGCTTATTTAGCGGGAGTCTCAATGAGCAGTTCTTC. The full variable domain, rest sourced from reference TRBV7-9 and TRBJ2-1, is DTGVSQNPRHKITKRGQNVTFRCDPISEHNRLYWYRQTLGQGPEFLTYFQNEAQLEKSRLLSDRFSAERPKGSFSTLEIQRTEQGDSAMYLCASSLFSGSLNEQFFGPGTRLTVL.

This clone came up a few times. CDR3 amino acids: CASSKKRVEGYTF. The CDR3 DNA follows: TGTGCCAGCAGTAAAAAGAGGGTGGAGGGCTACACCTTC. The chain links TRBV6-5 to TRBJ1-2; D is unclear. The V gene's germline CDR1 is MNHEY and CDR2 SVGAGI. V lost 5 bases, J lost 8 bases, and 15 bases lay in between. There are 13 residues in the CDR3.

The V gene is TRBV25-1, the J gene TRBJ2-1; TRBD1 agrees at 8 bases. Trimming cost V 6 bases and J 7 bases; bases outside gene matches: 14. Germline V gene sequence: CDR1 MGHDK, CDR2 SYGVNS. This CDR3 has 16 residues. Written as DNA, the CDR3 is TGTGCCAGCAGAGCGGCAGGGGGCGCGAAGGGGAATGAGCAGTTCTTC. Translating it yields CASRAAGGAKGNEQFF.

The chain employs TRBV3-1 (or the pseudogene TRBV3-2) and TRBJ2-1, with a possible D match to TRBD2 (6 bases). The CDR3 spans 16 residues. The V gene's germline CDR1 is LGHDT and CDR2 YNNKEL (reference sequence). Trimming took off 4 bases at V and 8 bases at J, with 21 bases between the two ends. For the CDR3, the DNA is TGTGCCAGCAGCCGCCCTAGTGGGACTTTGGAGTATGAGCAGTTCTTC. Residues: CASSRPSGTLEYEQFF.

The chain employs TRBV10-3 and TRBJ2-7; the match to TRBD1 covers 7 bases. The CDR3 totals 15 residues. Germline V gene sequence: CDR1 ENHRY, CDR2 SYGVKD. J gave up 2 bases and V 5 bases, and 9 bases lay outside the gene matches. The CDR3: CAISQPRDRPYEQYF. The CDR3 nucleotides read TGTGCCATCAGTCAACCCCGGGACAGACCCTACGAGCAGTACTTC.

The chain employs TRBV9 and TRBJ1-2; TRBD1 aligns across 7 bases. This CDR3 is 14 amino acids long. Unmatched junction bases numbered 4, after V lost 0 bases and J lost 5 bases. Germline CDR1 is SGDLS and CDR2 is YYNGEE. The CDR3 sequence: CASSVGGGRYGYTF. DNA for the CDR3: TGTGCCAGCAGCGTAGGAGGGGGCAGGTATGGCTACACCTTC.

The J gene is TRBJ2-7, the V gene TRBV18, with 10 bases aligning to TRBD2. From germline, CDR1 is KGHSH and CDR2 LQKENI. There are 15 residues in the CDR3. V lost 3 bases and J lost 4; bases outside the gene matches: 6. The CDR3 here is CASSPTSGTVYEQYF. CDR3 nucleotide sequence: TGTGCCAGCTCACCTACTAGCGGGACCGTTTACGAGCAGTACTTC.

CDR3 protein: CATSTPGLAGFGTQYF. In DNA, the CDR3 is TGTGCCACCAGCACCCCGGGACTAGCGGGTTTCGGGACCCAGTACTTC. V usage is TRBV15 and J usage is TRBJ2-5; 12 bases map to TRBD2. CDR1 is LNHNV, CDR2 YYDKDF, per germline (reference sequence). Trimming cost V 4 bases and J 7 bases; bases outside gene matches: 10. This CDR3 spans 16 amino acids. The full variable domain, with the rest looked up from reference TRBV15 and TRBJ2-5, is DAMVIQNPRYQVTQFGKPVTLSCSQTLNHNVMYWYQQKSSQAPKLLFHYYDKDFNNEADTPDNFQSRRPNTSFCFLDIRSPGLGDTAMYLCATSTPGLAGFGTQYFGPGTRLLVL.

V gene TRBV10-3 combines with J gene TRBJ1-1; 12 positions agree with TRBD1. Trimming at V came to 8 bases and at J to 2 bases, leaving 6 bases not matched to a gene. Germline CDR1 and CDR2: ENHRY and SYGVKD. The CDR3 is 15 amino acids. The DNA for the CDR3 is TGTGCCATCGGGGGACAGGGGGCTACTAACACTGAAGCTTTCTTT. This codes for CAIGGQGATNTEAFF.